This is a list of T cell receptor beta chains from one sample in a study of cytomegalovirus exposure and HLA in healthy donors. The table came from immunoSEQ multiplex PCR; TCRdb's copy has only in-frame clones and leaves some out. The table shows 150,000 to 180,000 clones, with 60% to 85% occurring only once. Sequenced input: PBMCs. The receptors were sampled from a woman in her thirties or forties in good health and CMV-seronegative. The CDR3 runs from the conserved cysteine through the conserved F or W. Each record gives: V gene, D gene, CDR3 length, J gene, clone size, CDR3 DNA, CDR3 protein. A D gene is named only where the DNA matches it firmly. Some rows mark clone size as missing; the rest say once, few, many or name a class of expanded clone.

V gene: TRBV5-1
D gene: -
CDR3 length: 15
J gene: TRBJ1-2
clone size: -
CDR3 DNA: TGCGCCAGCAGTATGGGGGAGAACGAGCGGGATGGCTACACCTTC
CDR3 protein: CASSMGENERDGYTF

V gene: TRBV28
D gene: TRBD1
CDR3 length: 16
J gene: TRBJ2-7
clone size: -
CDR3 DNA: TGTGCCAGCAGTTTAATGGGGAAGGGGGCTTTCAACGAGCAGTACTTC
CDR3 protein: CASSLMGKGAFNEQYF

V gene: TRBV30
D gene: TRBD2
CDR3 length: 16
J gene: TRBJ2-1
clone size: -
CDR3 DNA: TGTGCCTGGAGTTTTTCGACTAGCGCAGGTCAGGATGAGCAGTTCTTC
CDR3 protein: CAWSFSTSAGQDEQFF

V gene: TRBV5-1
D gene: -
CDR3 length: 14
J gene: TRBJ2-1
clone size: -
CDR3 DNA: TGCGCCAGCAGCTTGGGGGTCCTCGGGGGTGAGCAGTTCTTC
CDR3 protein: CASSLGVLGGEQFF

V gene: TRBV19
D gene: TRBD1
CDR3 length: 14
J gene: TRBJ1-2
clone size: few
CDR3 DNA: TGTGCCAGTAGTATTGGGGTGGGACAGGCGGGCTACACCTTC
CDR3 protein: CASSIGVGQAGYTF

V gene: TRBV7-9
D gene: TRBD2
CDR3 length: 19
J gene: TRBJ2-1
clone size: few
CDR3 DNA: TGTGCCAGCAGCACAAAGCCTAGCGGGGGGGCCTTGTCCTACAATGAGCAGTTCTTC
CDR3 protein: CASSTKPSGGALSYNEQFF

V gene: TRBV18
D gene: TRBD1
CDR3 length: 13
J gene: TRBJ1-2
clone size: -
CDR3 DNA: TGTGCCAGCTCACCAGGACAGGGCGCTGGCTACACCTTC
CDR3 protein: CASSPGQGAGYTF

V gene: TRBV15
D gene: -
CDR3 length: 21
J gene: TRBJ2-6
clone size: -
CDR3 DNA: TGTGCCACCAGCAGAGAGCTTTCGGGACACCACAGTAGGTCTGGGGCCAACGTCCTGACTTTC
CDR3 protein: CATSRELSGHHSRSGANVLTF

V gene: TRBV11-3
D gene: -
CDR3 length: 14
J gene: TRBJ1-1
clone size: -
CDR3 DNA: TGTGCCAGCAGCTCCAGGGGTATGAACACTGAAGCTTTCTTT
CDR3 protein: CASSSRGMNTEAFF

V gene: TRBV5-1
D gene: -
CDR3 length: 15
J gene: TRBJ2-1
clone size: -
CDR3 DNA: TGCGCCAGTTCGACGCGGGGACCAAACTACAATGAGCAGTTCTTC
CDR3 protein: CASSTRGPNYNEQFF

V gene: TRBV19
D gene: -
CDR3 length: 14
J gene: TRBJ2-2
clone size: -
CDR3 DNA: TGTGCCAGTAGTATAGATCGGGTCACCGGGGAGCTGTTTTTT
CDR3 protein: CASSIDRVTGELFF

V gene: TRBV30
D gene: -
CDR3 length: 14
J gene: TRBJ2-1
clone size: -
CDR3 DNA: TGTGCCTGGACGGCGGGCGCCTCCTACAATGAGCAGTTCTTC
CDR3 protein: CAWTAGASYNEQFF

V gene: TRBV5-4
D gene: TRBD2
CDR3 length: 18
J gene: TRBJ2-5
clone size: -
CDR3 DNA: TGTGCCAGCAGCTTGACAGGACTAGCGGGGGGGAGAGGTGAGACCCAGTACTTC
CDR3 protein: CASSLTGLAGGRGETQYF

V gene: TRBV6-6
D gene: -
CDR3 length: 13
J gene: TRBJ1-2
clone size: -
CDR3 DNA: TGTGCCAGCACCTTAGGGGGAGAGGGTGGCTACACCTTC
CDR3 protein: CASTLGGEGGYTF

V gene: TRBV6-5
D gene: TRBD1
CDR3 length: 15
J gene: TRBJ2-7
clone size: -
CDR3 DNA: TGTGCCAGCAGTCCTCATGGGACAGGGGTGAGCGAGCAGTACTTC
CDR3 protein: CASSPHGTGVSEQYF

V gene: TRBV4-1
D gene: TRBD2
CDR3 length: 15
J gene: TRBJ2-3
clone size: once
CDR3 DNA: TGCGCCAGCAGCCAAGATGAGGGACTAGGAGATACGCAGTATTTT
CDR3 protein: CASSQDEGLGDTQYF

V gene: TRBV7-7
D gene: -
CDR3 length: 16
J gene: TRBJ2-7
clone size: few
CDR3 DNA: TGTGCTAGCAGCCCCCCCCGTGAAAGGCGCGGCTACGAGCAGTACTTC
CDR3 protein: CASSPPRERRGYEQYF

V gene: TRBV10-1
D gene: TRBD2
CDR3 length: 13
J gene: TRBJ2-7
clone size: -
CDR3 DNA: TGCGCCAGCATCAGGACTAGATCCTACGAGCAGTACTTC
CDR3 protein: CASIRTRSYEQYF

V gene: TRBV19
D gene: -
CDR3 length: 15
J gene: TRBJ1-5
clone size: -
CDR3 DNA: TGTGCCAGTCTCTCCGGAGCAGATAGCAATCAGCCCCAGCATTTT
CDR3 protein: CASLSGADSNQPQHF

V gene: TRBV28
D gene: -
CDR3 length: 14
J gene: TRBJ2-1
clone size: -
CDR3 DNA: TGTGCCAGCAGTTTGCGCGGTGGCTACAATGAGCAGTTCTTC
CDR3 protein: CASSLRGGYNEQFF

V gene: TRBV6-1
D gene: TRBD1
CDR3 length: 15
J gene: TRBJ2-7
clone size: -
CDR3 DNA: TGTGCCAGCAACCCAGGGGGTGCATCCTGGCACGAGCAGTACTTC
CDR3 protein: CASNPGGASWHEQYF

V gene: TRBV5-4
D gene: TRBD2
CDR3 length: 15
J gene: TRBJ2-1
clone size: -
CDR3 DNA: TGTGCCAGCTATCCCCGGACTAGCGGAGTCAATGAGCAGTTCTTC
CDR3 protein: CASYPRTSGVNEQFF

V gene: TRBV6-5
D gene: TRBD1
CDR3 length: 14
J gene: TRBJ2-7
clone size: -
CDR3 DNA: TGTGCCAGCAGTTACCTTACAGGGGTTGAGGAGCAGTACTTC
CDR3 protein: CASSYLTGVEEQYF

V gene: TRBV7-8
D gene: TRBD1
CDR3 length: 15
J gene: TRBJ1-2
clone size: -
CDR3 DNA: TGTGCCAGCAGCTTACAACCAGGGGGAAATTATGGCTACACCTTC
CDR3 protein: CASSLQPGGNYGYTF

V gene: TRBV5-4
D gene: TRBD1
CDR3 length: 17
J gene: TRBJ1-1
clone size: -
CDR3 DNA: TGTGCCAGCAGCCACCCGCCGGGACAGGGAATTGGCACTGAAGCTTTCTTT
CDR3 protein: CASSHPPGQGIGTEAFF

V gene: TRBV13
D gene: -
CDR3 length: 14
J gene: TRBJ1-1
clone size: -
CDR3 DNA: TGTGCCAGCAGCCTCTCAGCGCCGAACACTGAAGCTTTCTTT
CDR3 protein: CASSLSAPNTEAFF

V gene: TRBV5-6
D gene: TRBD2
CDR3 length: 15
J gene: TRBJ2-3
clone size: -
CDR3 DNA: TGTGCCAGCAGCTGGAGTAGCGGGTTCACAGATACGCAGTATTTT
CDR3 protein: CASSWSSGFTDTQYF

V gene: TRBV4-2
D gene: -
CDR3 length: 16
J gene: TRBJ2-3
clone size: -
CDR3 DNA: TGTGCCAGCAGCCAAGAAGGGACAATGGGGGCAGATACGCAGTATTTT
CDR3 protein: CASSQEGTMGADTQYF

V gene: TRBV27
D gene: -
CDR3 length: 14
J gene: TRBJ1-6
clone size: -
CDR3 DNA: TGTGCCAGCAGTGGCGGACAGCATAATTCACCCCTCCACTTT
CDR3 protein: CASSGGQHNSPLHF

V gene: TRBV19
D gene: -
CDR3 length: 16
J gene: TRBJ1-1
clone size: -
CDR3 DNA: TGTGCCAGTAGTATAGTTCCGGTCGGGGTGAACACTGAAGCTTTCTTT
CDR3 protein: CASSIVPVGVNTEAFF

V gene: TRBV10-3
D gene: TRBD1
CDR3 length: 13
J gene: TRBJ1-2
clone size: -
CDR3 DNA: TGTGCCATCATCAACGACAGGGGCTATGGCTACACCTTC
CDR3 protein: CAIINDRGYGYTF

V gene: TRBV19
D gene: -
CDR3 length: 16
J gene: TRBJ2-5
clone size: -
CDR3 DNA: TGTGCCAGTAGTATAGGAACAGGGCTAAGTCGGGAGACCCAGTACTTC
CDR3 protein: CASSIGTGLSRETQYF

V gene: TRBV11-3
D gene: -
CDR3 length: 15
J gene: TRBJ1-3
clone size: -
CDR3 DNA: TGTGCCAGCAGCTTCGGCCCCCGTCCGGAGGACACCATATATTTT
CDR3 protein: CASSFGPRPEDTIYF

V gene: TRBV9
D gene: TRBD2
CDR3 length: 16
J gene: TRBJ2-3
clone size: -
CDR3 DNA: TGTGCCAGCAGCGTAGGGGCACGGGGGGACACAGATACGCAGTATTTT
CDR3 protein: CASSVGARGDTDTQYF

V gene: TRBV10-3
D gene: -
CDR3 length: 15
J gene: TRBJ1-4
clone size: -
CDR3 DNA: TGTGCCATCAGTGACCCCGCAGGCGCTAATGAAAAACTGTTTTTT
CDR3 protein: CAISDPAGANEKLFF

V gene: TRBV5-8
D gene: TRBD1
CDR3 length: 17
J gene: TRBJ1-1
clone size: -
CDR3 DNA: TGTGCCAGCAGCTTTGGGGGGACAGGGGTCCGGAACACTGAAGCTTTCTTT
CDR3 protein: CASSFGGTGVRNTEAFF

V gene: TRBV7-9
D gene: -
CDR3 length: 13
J gene: TRBJ1-4
clone size: -
CDR3 DNA: TGTGCCAGCAGCTCTTCCTCGGGTGAAAAACTGTTTTTT
CDR3 protein: CASSSSSGEKLFF

V gene: TRBV7-7
D gene: TRBD1
CDR3 length: 18
J gene: TRBJ2-6
clone size: -
CDR3 DNA: TGTGCTAGCAGCCCCGGACCGACAGGGTCCCCTGGGGCCAACGTCCTGACTTTC
CDR3 protein: CASSPGPTGSPGANVLTF

V gene: TRBV10-3
D gene: -
CDR3 length: 12
J gene: TRBJ2-7
clone size: -
CDR3 DNA: TGTGCCATCAGCGATCTAGCCTACGAGCAGTACTTC
CDR3 protein: CAISDLAYEQYF

V gene: TRBV2
D gene: TRBD1
CDR3 length: 14
J gene: TRBJ1-5
clone size: -
CDR3 DNA: TGTGCCAGCAGTGAACAGGGGACAGAACAGCCCCAGCATTTT
CDR3 protein: CASSEQGTEQPQHF

V gene: TRBV5-4
D gene: -
CDR3 length: 16
J gene: TRBJ2-5
clone size: -
CDR3 DNA: TGTGCCAGCAGCTCAGGCGGGGGCGCGTTAGGAGAGACCCAGTACTTC
CDR3 protein: CASSSGGGALGETQYF

V gene: TRBV2
D gene: -
CDR3 length: 12
J gene: TRBJ1-5
clone size: -
CDR3 DNA: TGTGCCAGCAGTCCCGGGAATCAGCCCCAGCATTTT
CDR3 protein: CASSPGNQPQHF

V gene: TRBV20-1
D gene: -
CDR3 length: 11
J gene: TRBJ2-7
clone size: -
CDR3 DNA: TGCAGTGCTCTAGCTAGGGACGAGCAGTACTTC
CDR3 protein: CSALARDEQYF

V gene: TRBV5-6
D gene: TRBD2
CDR3 length: 14
J gene: TRBJ2-2
clone size: -
CDR3 DNA: TGTGCCAGCAGCTTGAGGACTAGCTCCGGGGAGCTGTTTTTT
CDR3 protein: CASSLRTSSGELFF

V gene: TRBV6-1
D gene: TRBD2
CDR3 length: 14
J gene: TRBJ2-1
clone size: -
CDR3 DNA: TGTGCCAGCAGTGAGGGACTAGAAGCTACTGAGCAGTTCTTC
CDR3 protein: CASSEGLEATEQFF

V gene: TRBV2
D gene: -
CDR3 length: 14
J gene: TRBJ1-6
clone size: few
CDR3 DNA: TGTGCCAGCAGTGGACCAGGGCCCAGTTCACCCCTCCACTTT
CDR3 protein: CASSGPGPSSPLHF

V gene: TRBV2
D gene: -
CDR3 length: 11
J gene: TRBJ1-2
clone size: -
CDR3 DNA: TGTGCCAGCAGTGCCCAGGGGGGCTACACCTTC
CDR3 protein: CASSAQGGYTF

V gene: TRBV28
D gene: TRBD1
CDR3 length: 17
J gene: TRBJ1-1
clone size: -
CDR3 DNA: TGTGCCAGCAGTTTATTTGGAGGGACAGATATGAACACTGAAGCTTTCTTT
CDR3 protein: CASSLFGGTDMNTEAFF

V gene: TRBV6-5
D gene: -
CDR3 length: 13
J gene: TRBJ1-4
clone size: -
CDR3 DNA: TGTGCCAGCAGTCCCCAAGACAGACAAGAACTGTTTTTT
CDR3 protein: CASSPQDRQELFF

V gene: TRBV5-1
D gene: -
CDR3 length: 14
J gene: TRBJ2-3
clone size: -
CDR3 DNA: TGCGCCAGCAGCTGGCGGACATCCACAGATACGCAGTATTTT
CDR3 protein: CASSWRTSTDTQYF

V gene: TRBV28
D gene: TRBD1
CDR3 length: 16
J gene: TRBJ1-2
clone size: -
CDR3 DNA: TGTGCCAGCAGTTTCCCCGGACAGGGGTGGAACTATGGCTACACCTTC
CDR3 protein: CASSFPGQGWNYGYTF

V gene: TRBV7-9
D gene: -
CDR3 length: 12
J gene: TRBJ1-1
clone size: -
CDR3 DNA: TGTGCCAGCAGCCCAGGGCCAGTTGAAGCTTTCTTT
CDR3 protein: CASSPGPVEAFF

V gene: TRBV5-6
D gene: TRBD2
CDR3 length: 15
J gene: TRBJ2-1
clone size: -
CDR3 DNA: TGTGCCAGCAGCTTAGGACTAGCGGGGGGGTTTGAGCAGTTCTTC
CDR3 protein: CASSLGLAGGFEQFF

V gene: TRBV2
D gene: TRBD2
CDR3 length: 15
J gene: TRBJ2-1
clone size: -
CDR3 DNA: TGTGCCAGCAGTCCTACTAGCGGGAGAATCAATGAGCAGTTCTTC
CDR3 protein: CASSPTSGRINEQFF

V gene: TRBV6-1
D gene: -
CDR3 length: 13
J gene: TRBJ1-5
clone size: -
CDR3 DNA: TGTGCCAGCAGTGAAATGAGTATTCAGCCCCAGCATTTT
CDR3 protein: CASSEMSIQPQHF

V gene: TRBV2
D gene: -
CDR3 length: 13
J gene: TRBJ2-1
clone size: -
CDR3 DNA: TGTGCCAGCAGTCCGGGGGTGTACAATGAGCAGTTCTTC
CDR3 protein: CASSPGVYNEQFF

V gene: TRBV5-1
D gene: -
CDR3 length: 15
J gene: TRBJ1-2
clone size: -
CDR3 DNA: TGCGCCAGCAGACCTGACAGAACCCCAAACTATGGCTACACCTTC
CDR3 protein: CASRPDRTPNYGYTF